The clone carrying this T cell receptor beta chain was counted at least ten times. Its target is unknown. Authors of the study amplified TCR beta CDR3 regions from RNA transcripts. First-round RT-PCR with HTBI primers amplified the TCR CDR3 region. Each CDR3 protein gets one entry after TCRdb re-called the multiplex PCR reads with MiXCR. The data contain approximately 58,000 distinct CDR3 sequences, around half of them singletons. These data are taken from a study of T cells in Graves' hyperthyroidism and ophthalmopathy. Study conclusions and caveats: Most expanded thyroid clonotypes above 0.001 recurred in blood.

This CDR3 comprises 13 residues. Between the trimmed V and J ends, which lost 4 bases and 4 bases, there was a span of 10 bases. Germline CDR1 reads LNHDA; CDR2 reads SQIVND (reference sequence). Fresh peripheral blood, 10 ml, was the source of the PBMCs. V usage is TRBV19 and J usage is TRBJ2-5, with D tentatively TRBD1 (6 bases). The sequenced sample was blood. The clonotype was recovered from a woman aged 25 to 39 with Graves' ophthalmopathy. The CDR3 loop reads CASSTTGGETQYF. CDR3 DNA: TGTGCCAGTAGTACGACAGGAGGAGAGACCCAGTACTTC.